Listed below are T cell receptor beta chains from one sample, sequenced in a study of tumor-infiltrating lymphocytes in primary liver carcinoma. Using its own MiXCR run on the multiplex PCR reads, TCRdb lists one record per CDR3 protein. This table has about 84,000 distinct CDR3 sequences, about three quarters appearing once. Specimen: liver tumor tissue from sampling region 1. These receptors all stem from a man aged 35 to 55 with primary liver carcinoma and hepatitis B virus infection. Each CDR3 is given with its conserved first and last residue. Fields, in order: CDR3 length, V gene, CDR3 protein.

12	TRBV10-1	CASSGGPDRQYF
15	TRBV4-2	CASSQGTSGSNEQFF
16	TRBV12-3/TRBV12-4	CVSSSPGLAGTDTQYF
12	TRBV29-1	CSVEGQGEIQYF
16	TRBV7-9	CASSRGDRRIQETQYF
15	TRBV7-8	CASCARGTANNEQFF
15	TRBV4-1	CTSSLVLTVEMEAFF
16	TRBV4-1	CASSHNTAWVNQPQHF
12	TRBV20-1	CSASDGSKTQHF
12	TRBV28	CASSLNRLSGFF
16	TRBV12-3/TRBV12-4	CASSLSSYSGANVLTF
14	TRBV12-3/TRBV12-4	CASQTSGSLNEQYF
16	TRBV4-2	CASSPSPRSCNEKLFF
14	TRBV7-3	CAYSLEPGLYGYTF
14	TRBV11-2	CTSSLGGLGETQYF
15	TRBV28	CASSLGGGGGETQYF
16	TRBV7-8	CASSPPGDSGYNEQFF